The clone carrying this TCR beta chain was counted at least ten times. The V and J ends lost 3 bases and 6 bases respectively, with 20 bases between them. The CDR3 extends over 16 amino acids. Germline lookup yields CDR1 MNHNS and CDR2 SASEGT. The stable label applied to hyperthyroidism with no ophthalmopathy within 18 months of follow-up. This sample is drawn from a study of Graves' ophthalmopathy and Graves' hyperthyroidism. Overall study context: There was a collection of peripheral blood at initial diagnosis, before any treatment.

RNA served as the template for amplifying TCR beta CDR3 regions. Scientists carried out first-round RT-PCR using HTBI primers and then a second-round multiplex PCR. TCRdb re-called the multiplex PCR reads through MiXCR, storing one row per CDR3 protein. The repertoire holds some 370,000 distinct CDR3 sequences, roughly 17% seen once, with 2.4% in the top ten. Material: peripheral blood. The chain uses TRBV6-1 and TRBJ1-2; D is unclear. The origin of this receptor is an adult woman with stable Graves' hyperthyroidism. The CDR3 reads CASSENGADGYDGYTF. CDR3 bases: TGTGCCAGCAGTGAGAACGGCGCAGATGGATATGATGGCTACACCTTC.